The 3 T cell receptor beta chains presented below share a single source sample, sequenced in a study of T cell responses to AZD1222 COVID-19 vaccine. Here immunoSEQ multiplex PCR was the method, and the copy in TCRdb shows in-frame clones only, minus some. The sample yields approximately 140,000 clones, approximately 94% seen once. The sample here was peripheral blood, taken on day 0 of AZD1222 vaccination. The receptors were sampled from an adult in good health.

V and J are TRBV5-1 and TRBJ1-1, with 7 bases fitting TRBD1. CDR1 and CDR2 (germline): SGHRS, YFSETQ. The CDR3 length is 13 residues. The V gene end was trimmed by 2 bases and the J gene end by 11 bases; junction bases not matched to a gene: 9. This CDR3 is CASSLGTALGAFF. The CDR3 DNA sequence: TGCGCCAGCAGCTTAGGGACAGCCTTAGGGGCTTTCTTT.

CDR3 bases: TGTGCCAGCAGCCAAGTAACTCCCACAGATACGCAGTATTTT. Residues: CASSQVTPTDTQYF. The rearrangement links TRBV3-1 (or the pseudogene TRBV3-2) to TRBJ2-3; D gene uncertain. This CDR3 spans 14 amino acids. V was clipped by 1 base and J by 2 bases, with 7 bases between them. Germline CDR1 reads LGHDT; CDR2 reads YNNKEL (reference sequence).

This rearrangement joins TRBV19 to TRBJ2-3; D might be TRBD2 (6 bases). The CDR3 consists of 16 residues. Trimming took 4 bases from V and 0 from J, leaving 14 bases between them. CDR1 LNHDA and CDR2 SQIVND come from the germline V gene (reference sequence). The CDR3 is CASSTQRVGSTDTQYF. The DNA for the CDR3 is TGTGCCAGTAGTACACAGCGGGTGGGTAGCACAGATACGCAGTATTTT.